Presented here are 24 T cell receptor beta chains from one specimen sequenced in a study of blood T cells in healthy people across ages. Combining a sample-barcoded 5' primer with a J-beta primer mix, a second PCR ran for about 6 to 12 cycles. TCRdb analysed the 5' RACE reads with MiXCR anew, one entry per CDR3 protein. Of 1.5 million to 2 million distinct CDR3 sequences listed, 28% are singletons. The material sequenced was blood. These receptor sequences come from a woman aged 30 to 39 in good health.

This clonotype showed up just once. For the CDR3, the DNA is TGTGCCAGCAGCTACGGACAGGGAGGTGCAGATACGCAGTATTTT. Protein: CASSYGQGGADTQYF. The chain links TRBV11-2 to TRBJ2-3, with TRBD1 matching over 8 bases. With 4 bases clipped from V and 4 bases from J, the junction kept 7 bases outside the gene matches. The CDR3 is made up of 15 amino acids. Germline CDR1 is SGHAT and CDR2 is FQNNGV.

This clonotype was seen ten or more times. V gene TRBV6-5 combines with J gene TRBJ2-5, with D perhaps matching TRBD1 (6 bases). The J call may be in error: the DNA end matches TRBJ2-7 better. Germline CDR1 reads MNHEY; CDR2 reads SVGAGI. The CDR3 covers 13 residues. In DNA form, the CDR3 reads TGTGCCGCAGGGGCGGATCCCCAGGGCGAGCAGTACTTC. The encoded protein is CAAGADPQGEQYF.

V is TRBV18 and J is TRBJ2-3; D may match TRBD1 or TRBD2 (5 bases each). Germline CDR1 reads KGHSH; CDR2 reads LQKENI. The CDR3 runs to 15 residues. Trimming shortened V by 6 bases and J by 5 bases, and 18 bases separated the two germline ends. CDR3 in amino acids: CASSPLMGRRDTQYF. Here the CDR3 DNA reads TGTGCCAGCTCTCCCTTGATGGGACGGCGAGATACGCAGTATTTT.

V is TRBV6-5 and J is TRBJ2-3; no definite D call. The V gene lost 6 bases and the J gene lost 0 bases, with 16 bases spanning the gap. Germline V CDR1 and CDR2: MNHEY, SVGAGI. CDR3 length equals 16 residues. CDR3 sequence (DNA): TGTGCCAGCAGGGACGGCCAAGGGCTGAGCACAGATACGCAGTATTTT. Translation: CASRDGQGLSTDTQYF.

The chain couples TRBV6-5 to TRBJ2-7; 12 bases are a match to TRBD2. CDR1 is MNHEY and CDR2 is SVGAGI in the germline V gene. The CDR3 contains 16 residues. After removal of 5 bases from V and 2 bases from J, the junction contained 7 bases not matched to a gene. Here the CDR3 reads CASSQTGLAGAYEQYF. CDR3 DNA: TGTGCCAGCAGTCAGACGGGACTAGCGGGCGCCTACGAGCAGTACTTC.

Many counts were recorded for this clonotype. The genes are TRBV15 and TRBJ2-4; possible D gene TRBD1, 6 bases. This CDR3 is 15 amino acids long. The germline V gene encodes CDR1 LNHNV and CDR2 YYDKDF (reference sequence). V was trimmed by 0 bases and J by 0 bases, leaving 6 bases between them. The CDR3 DNA reads TGTGCCACCAGCAGAGAAGGGGGAGCCAAAAACATTCAGTACTTC. The encoded protein is CATSREGGAKNIQYF.

This clonotype was seen at least ten times. The chain carries TRBV30 and TRBJ2-7; the D is unclear. Germline V lookup: CDR1 GTSNPN, CDR2 SVGIG (reference sequence). The CDR3 runs to 13 residues. The V end was cut by 3 bases, the J end by 0 bases, with 9 bases between. The CDR3 is CAWRNGNSYEQYF. The CDR3 DNA is TGTGCCTGGAGAAATGGGAACTCCTACGAGCAGTACTTC.

In its sample, this clonotype was seen a few times. V and J are TRBV7-9 and TRBJ2-2; D tentatively fits TRBD1 or TRBD2 (5 bases each). CDR1 and CDR2 from the germline V gene are SEHNR and FQNEAQ (reference sequence). The V and J ends lost 4 bases and 6 bases respectively, with 15 bases between them. The CDR3 length is 15 residues. CDR3 sequence reads: CASSSIGSGPGELFF. The CDR3 nucleotides read TGTGCCAGCAGCTCTATTGGTTCGGGGCCCGGGGAGCTGTTTTTT.

The chain recombines TRBV7-9 with TRBJ2-4, with D possibly matching TRBD2 (6 bases). Germline lookup yields CDR1 SEHNR and CDR2 FQNEAQ (reference sequence). Deletions cut 0 bases from V and 13 bases from J, with 25 bases between. The CDR3 totals 17 residues. The CDR3 is CASSLAAGLDLYNEQYF. CDR3 coding DNA: TGTGCCAGCAGCTTAGCGGCGGGACTTGATTTGTACAATGAGCAGTACTTC.

As regards this clonotype: The junction does not match germline at one end; this may be a read error. The CDR3 spells CAGSFPGDTGELFF. Here the CDR3 DNA reads TGTGCCGGCAGTTTCCCGGGGGACACCGGGGAGCTGTTTTTT. The chain is built from TRBV28 and TRBJ2-2; tentative D call: TRBD2 (6 bases). Germline V gene sequence: CDR1 MDHEN, CDR2 SYDVKM. The CDR3 runs 14 residues. Using reference TRBV28 and TRBJ2-2 for the parts outside the CDR3, the full variable domain is DVKVTQSSRYLVKRTGEKVFLECVQDMDHENMFWYRQDPGLGLRLIYFSYDVKMKEKGDIPEGYSVSREKKERFSLILESASTNQTSMYLCAGSFPGDTGELFFGEGSRLTVL.

This clonotype has just a few counts. This chain connects TRBV4-3 to TRBJ2-3, with D unresolved. The ends were cut back, 0 bases at V and 7 bases at J, with 5 bases in the middle. Germline-derived CDR1 and CDR2 are LGHNA and YSLEER. This CDR3 is 12 amino acids long. The CDR3 DNA is TGCGCCAGCAGCCAAGATCAGAATACGCAGTATTTT. Translation: CASSQDQNTQYF.

This clonotype was observed once. The gene calls are TRBV5-1 and TRBJ1-3; no firm D call. The length of the CDR3 is 16 residues. Trimming left V 2 bases short and J 0 bases short, with 12 bases between. Germline values: CDR1 SGHRS, CDR2 YFSETQ. The CDR3 DNA sequence: TGCGCCAGCAGCTTTTCGGGGTCACGCTCTGGAAACACCATATATTTT. It encodes CASSFSGSRSGNTIYF.

There are a few counts of this clonotype. This chain connects TRBV27 to TRBJ2-3; the D gene could be TRBD1 or TRBD2 (5 bases each). The CDR3 is 14 amino acids. Between the trimmed V and J ends, which lost 3 bases and 10 bases, there was a span of 17 bases. From germline, CDR1 is MNHEY and CDR2 SMNVEV (reference sequence). This CDR3 is CASSLGTAGGSQYF. The DNA for the CDR3 is TGTGCCAGCAGTTTGGGGACGGCCGGCGGATCGCAGTATTTT.

To note about this clonotype: A much more abundant neighbour one base away suggests this may be a read error. The chain recombines TRBV10-3 with TRBJ1-5; D is perhaps TRBD1 (6 bases). CDR3 length: 16 residues. The germline gives CDR1 ENHRY, CDR2 SYGVKD. This chain's CDR3 is CAISADRSAGKQPQHF. For the CDR3, the DNA is TGTGCCATCAGTGCAGACAGGTCGGCTGGCAAACAGCCCCAGCATTTT.

The V and J genes are TRBV7-2 and TRBJ2-4; 8 bases map to TRBD2. The assigned J gene may be wrong: the sequence end matches TRBJ2-7 better. Germline CDR1 reads SGHTA; CDR2 reads FQGNSA. This CDR3 has 15 residues. This CDR3 reads CASSLYGGEEYEQYF. The CDR3 DNA is TGTGCCAGCAGCCTATACGGGGGGGAGGAATACGAGCAGTACTTC.

For this clonotype: This may stem from a read error, because a much larger clone lies one nucleotide away. For the CDR3, the DNA is TGTGCCAGCAGGGAACAGGGGTTTGGCTACAATGAGCAGTACTTC. Translated, it gives CASREQGFGYNEQYF. The chain couples TRBV2 to TRBJ2-1, with TRBD1 identical over 7 bases. The J call is uncertain, as TRBJ2-7 better fits the DNA end. Per germline, CDR1 SNHLY and CDR2 FYNNEI. CDR3 length: 15 residues.

The chain is built from TRBV7-2 and TRBJ2-3; maybe TRBD2 (6 bases). Germline V gives CDR1 SGHTA, CDR2 FQGNSA. Trimming removed 2 bases at V and 2 bases at J, with 11 bases between. The CDR3 is 15 amino acids. The CDR3 region has the DNA TGTGCCAGCAGCTTAAGAGCGGGCTTCACAGATACGCAGTATTTT. Translated, it gives CASSLRAGFTDTQYF.

The chain is built from TRBV5-1 and TRBJ2-2; 7 nucleotides agree with TRBD1. There are 15 residues in the CDR3. J lost 6 bases, V lost 6 bases, and 11 bases had no gene match. Germline V gives CDR1 SGHRS, CDR2 YFSETQ. The CDR3 here is CASIRNRGSPGELFF. The CDR3 DNA reads as TGCGCCAGCATACGTAACAGGGGTTCGCCCGGGGAGCTGTTTTTT.

The rearrangement uses TRBV2 and TRBJ2-5; D not resolved. The end of the DNA aligns better with TRBJ2-7, so the J call may be wrong. The CDR3 runs 13 residues. The germline V gene has CDR1 SNHLY and CDR2 FYNNEI. This CDR3 reads CASRTDVTYEQYF. Here the CDR3 DNA reads TGTGCCAGCAGGACGGACGTTACCTACGAGCAGTACTTC.

This clonotype was recorded once. Germline and junction disagree at one end, which may indicate a read error. The chain is built from TRBV7-2 and TRBJ2-1, with TRBD2 matching 10 bases. Germline CDR1 and CDR2: SGHTA and FQGNSA. The CDR3 spans 17 residues. CDR3 bases: TGTACCAGCAGCTACCTAGCGGGGGTGAGCTCCTACAATGAGCAGCTCTTC. Translated: CTSSYLAGVSSYNEQLF.

The genes are TRBV5-1 and TRBJ1-4; D not certain. CDR3 length: 14 residues. From germline, CDR1 is SGHRS and CDR2 YFSETQ. V was cut by 0 bases and J by 5 bases, with 8 bases left in between. CDR3 residues: CASSLGPENEKLFF. The CDR3 region has the DNA TGCGCCAGCAGCTTGGGGCCAGAGAATGAAAAACTGTTTTTT.

V usage is TRBV6-1 and J usage is TRBJ2-3; TRBD1 is a possible D gene (8 bases). V was clipped by 6 bases and J by 5 bases, with 15 bases between them. There are 14 residues in the CDR3. Germline loops: CDR1 MNHNS, CDR2 SASEGT. CDR3 in DNA: TGTGCCAGCAGATTACAGGGGGGGGGAGATACGCAGTATTTT. Protein product: CASRLQGGGDTQYF.

V usage is TRBV7-2 and J usage is TRBJ1-2; tentative D call: TRBD1 (6 bases). Trimming pared 1 base from V and 10 bases from J, leaving 19 bases between. This CDR3 has 15 amino acids. Per germline, CDR1 SGHTA and CDR2 FQGNSA. The DNA of the CDR3 is TGTGCCAGCAGCTTAGAAAGGGGGTTCTCTATTGACTACACCTTC. Residues: CASSLERGFSIDYTF.

This clonotype was recorded many times. This chain uses TRBV4-3 with TRBJ2-5, with 7 bases fitting TRBD2. The V gene's germline CDR1 is LGHNA and CDR2 YSLEER. The CDR3 spans 17 residues. V lost 1 base and J lost 4; bases outside the gene matches: 12. The CDR3 region is CASSQGLNREDGETQYF. Written as DNA, the CDR3 is TGCGCCAGCAGCCAAGGACTAAACCGGGAGGACGGAGAGACCCAGTACTTC.